The clone carrying this TCR beta chain has a handful of counts. Seattle cases were enrolled at active infection and followed longitudinally. These data originate in a study of blood T cell repertoires in COVID-19. Study information: The United States, Italy and Spain were the sources of the acute and convalescent COVID-19 samples. The analysed material was cDNA or gDNA that came from T cells, B-cell-depleted T cells, or PBMCs.

CDR1 SGHVS and CDR2 FQNEAQ come from the germline V gene. CDR3 size: 14 residues. Trimming pared 6 bases from V and 4 bases from J, leaving 15 bases between. In the authors' workflow: Reference gene primers were amplified, and this amplification served to estimate nucleated cell counts. The assay was immunoSEQ multiplex PCR, and TCRdb's table has in-frame clones only and misses some. V, J and clone size are those of that table, while D and trimming were read from the DNA. Seen here are tens of thousands of clones, around 70% observed once, and the top ten hold roughly 10%. The sequenced sample consisted of peripheral blood. This sequence originates from a man between 65 and 79 years old with COVID-19, enrolled during active disease. The gene calls are TRBV7-8 and TRBJ1-2, with D perhaps TRBD1 (5 bases). As DNA, the CDR3 is TGTGCCAGCAGTCTTTCGGGGGTTGGCTATGGCTACACCTTC. It translates to CASSLSGVGYGYTF. Combining the CDR3 with reference TRBV7-8 and TRBJ1-2 gives the whole variable domain GAGVSQSPRYKVAKRGQDVALRCDPISGHVSLFWYQQALGQGPEFLTYFQNEAQLDKSGLPSDRFFAERPEGSVSTLKIQRTQQEDSAVYLCASSLSGVGYGYTFGSGTRLTVV.